This entry lists 29 T cell receptor beta chains sequenced from one sample in a study of T cells in Graves' hyperthyroidism and ophthalmopathy. TCR beta CDR3 regions were amplified from RNA transcripts. TCR CDR3 regions were first amplified by RT-PCR with HTBI primers. Each CDR3 protein is one row after TCRdb ran MiXCR on the multiplex PCR reads. This sample has roughly 98,000 distinct CDR3 sequences; approximately 39% occur once, and the top ten carry about 10%. Sequencing was done on a sample of peripheral blood or thyroid tissue (not recorded which). The source of these receptors is a woman in her 30s with Graves' hyperthyroidism.

V gene TRBV9 combines with J gene TRBJ2-7; 12 bases line up with TRBD2. Germline lookup yields CDR1 SGDLS and CDR2 YYNGEE. The CDR3 runs 14 residues. Trimming at V came to 3 bases and at J to 5 bases, leaving 3 bases not matched to a gene. The CDR3 DNA sequence: TGTGCCAGCAGCGGGGGACTAGCGGGTAACGAGCAGTACTTC. Translating gives CASSGGLAGNEQYF.

The V gene is TRBV7-9, the J gene TRBJ2-6; no reliable D call. The CDR3 has 15 residues. Trimming took 6 bases from V and 0 from J, leaving 9 bases between them. CDR1 SEHNR and CDR2 FQNEAQ come from the germline V gene (reference sequence). The CDR3 here is CASSYKYSGANVLTF. The CDR3 DNA reads as TGTGCCAGCAGTTACAAATACTCTGGGGCCAACGTCCTGACTTTC. Using reference TRBV7-9 and TRBJ2-6 for the parts outside the CDR3, the full variable domain is DTGVSQNPRHKITKRGQNVTFRCDPISEHNRLYWYRQTLGQGPEFLTYFQNEAQLEKSRLLSDRFSAERPKGSFSTLEIQRTEQGDSAMYLCASSYKYSGANVLTFGAGSRLTVL.

Many counts were recorded for this clonotype. The chain combines TRBV12-3 or TRBV12-4 with TRBJ1-4, with 7 positions matching TRBD1. The CDR3 runs to 12 residues. The ends lost 7 bases at V and 8 bases at J; junction bases unmatched: 4. As DNA, the CDR3 is TGTGCCAGCACTCGGGACAGCGAAAAACTGTTTTTT. It is translated as CASTRDSEKLFF.

Notes on this clonotype: Mismatch with germline at one junction end may stem from a read error. The rearrangement joins TRBV10-2 to TRBJ2-2; tentatively, D is TRBD1 (6 bases). The CDR3 totals 14 residues. From germline, CDR1 is WSHSY and CDR2 SAAADI. DNA of the CDR3: TGCGGCAGCAGGACAGACCGAAACACCGGGGAGCTGTTTTTT. Protein sequence: CGSRTDRNTGELFF.

The rearrangement links TRBV12-3 or TRBV12-4 to TRBJ1-5, with D possibly TRBD1 on 5 matching bases. The CDR3 length is 16 residues. Trimming stripped 3 bases from V and 0 bases from J, with 12 bases between. CDR3 bases: TGTGCCAGCAGTTTTACAGGACGCTATAGCAATCAGCCCCAGCATTTT. Translation: CASSFTGRYSNQPQHF.

This clonotype has at least ten counts. The chain carries TRBV29-1 and TRBJ1-2, with unresolved D. Germline CDR1 SQVTM, CDR2 ANQGSEA. CDR3 size: 11 residues. With 4 bases removed from V and 6 bases from J, the gap between germline ends came to 9 bases. The CDR3 sequence: CSVGLGNGYTF. Written as DNA, the CDR3 is TGCAGCGTTGGATTGGGGAATGGCTACACCTTC.

This clonotype was observed a single time. A much larger clone differs from this one at a single base, so this may be a read error. This chain uses TRBV5-1 with TRBJ2-3; perhaps D is TRBD1 or TRBD2 (5 bases each). Germline CDR1 SGHRS, CDR2 YFSETQ. The CDR3 totals 14 residues. With 5 bases removed from V and 6 bases from J, the gap between germline ends came to 16 bases. The CDR3 sequence: CASSLPGTRDTQYF. The CDR3 nucleotides are TGCGCCAGCAGTCTACCTGGGACCAGGGATACGCAGTATTTT.

This clonotype was recorded at least ten times. The chain joins TRBV15 to TRBJ2-3, with 9 bases lining up with TRBD2. Germline trimming cut 5 bases from V and 3 bases from J; bases unmatched to any gene: 15. This CDR3 has 18 residues. Per germline, CDR1 LNHNV and CDR2 YYDKDF (reference sequence). The CDR3 DNA reads TGTGCCACCAGCCGACGCCGGGGGCGGGAGGGAAGGACAGATACGCAGTATTTT. The encoded protein is CATSRRRGREGRTDTQYF. Using reference TRBV15 and TRBJ2-3 for the parts outside the CDR3, the full variable domain is DAMVIQNPRYQVTQFGKPVTLSCSQTLNHNVMYWYQQKSSQAPKLLFHYYDKDFNNEADTPDNFQSRRPNTSFCFLDIRSPGLGDTAMYLCATSRRRGREGRTDTQYFGPGTRLTVL.

The V and J genes are TRBV7-8 and TRBJ1-1, with TRBD1 identical over 10 bases. The CDR3 length is 14 residues. V shed 5 bases and J 3 bases; nucleotides not matched to a gene: 3. CDR1 and CDR2 (germline): SGHVS, FQNEAQ. CDR3 sequence (DNA): TGTGCCAGCAGCACCGGACAGGGGGACACTGAAGCTTTCTTT. This translates into CASSTGQGDTEAFF.

This clonotype was detected once. The chain carries TRBV20-1 and TRBJ2-5; D may be TRBD1 or TRBD2 (6 bases each). The V end lost 0 bases, the J end lost 6 bases, and 14 bases lay between the germline ends. CDR3 size: 14 residues. CDR1 DFQATT and CDR2 SNEGSKA come from the germline V gene (reference sequence). The CDR3 nucleotides read TGCAGTGCTAGAGATGAAGGGGGGCGAAAGACCCAGTACTTC. Encoded protein: CSARDEGGRKTQYF.

This clonotype was seen ten or more times. The gene calls are TRBV5-8 and TRBJ1-6; 8 nucleotides agree with TRBD1. With V trimmed by 4 bases and J by 10 bases, 10 bases remained unmatched. This CDR3 has 15 residues. Germline-derived CDR1 and CDR2 are SGHTS and YDEGEE. Here the CDR3 DNA reads TGTGCCAGCAGCGACCGGACAGGGTCAGGATCACCCCTCCACTTT. Residues: CASSDRTGSGSPLHF. Full variable domain (rest looked up from reference TRBV5-8 and TRBJ1-6): EAGVTQSPTHLIKTRGQQATLRCSPISGHTSVYWYQQALGLGLQFLLWYDEGEERNRGNFPPRFSGRQFPNYSSELNVNALELEDSALYLCASSDRTGSGSPLHFGNGTRLTVT.

The genes are TRBV7-6 and TRBJ2-5, with no clear D. Germline V gives CDR1 SGHVS, CDR2 FNYEAQ. V was shortened by 5 bases and J by 5 bases, with 18 bases between the two germline ends. This CDR3 spans 15 amino acids. The CDR3 DNA sequence: TGTGCCAGCAGCGTATCACGGGCTACCTGGGAGACCCAGTACTTC. Translated: CASSVSRATWETQYF. Together with reference TRBV7-6 and TRBJ2-5, the CDR3 gives the full variable domain: GAGVSQSPRYKVTKRGQDVALRCDPISGHVSLYWYRQALGQGPEFLTYFNYEAQQDKSGLPNDRFSAERPEGSISTLTIQRTEQRDSAMYRCASSVSRATWETQYFGPGTRLLVL.

This clonotype was observed a handful of times. The rearrangement joins TRBV4-2 to TRBJ2-3, with TRBD2 matching over 13 bases. CDR1 is LGHNA and CDR2 is YNFKEQ in the germline V gene. V shed 2 bases and J 3 bases; nucleotides not matched to a gene: 11. This CDR3 comprises 19 residues. In nucleotides, the CDR3 is TGTGCCAGCAGCCAACGCATTACTAGCGGGAGGGCCAGGACAGATACGCAGTATTTT. It codes for CASSQRITSGRARTDTQYF.

This clonotype was recorded once. The junction does not match germline at one end; this may be a read error. This sequence joins TRBV20-1 and TRBJ2-5; D uncertain. The germline V gene encodes CDR1 DFQATT and CDR2 SNEGSKA (reference sequence). The CDR3 runs 14 residues. As DNA, the CDR3 is TGTAGTGCTGGGCCCCTCCGGTACCAAGAGACCCAGTGCTTC. This translates into CSAGPLRYQETQCF.

The chain employs TRBV7-6 and TRBJ1-2; 7 nucleotides line up with TRBD1. This CDR3 is built from 12 residues. Unmatched junction bases numbered 4, after V lost 8 bases and J lost 4 bases. Germline V gives CDR1 SGHVS, CDR2 FNYEAQ. CDR3 amino acids: CASPGTAYGYTF. The DNA for the CDR3 is TGTGCCAGCCCCGGGACAGCCTATGGCTACACCTTC.

This chain links TRBV6-1 with TRBJ1-2, with TRBD1 matching over 8 bases. Looked up from germline, CDR1 is MNHNS and CDR2 is SASEGT. There are 12 residues in the CDR3. V dropped 8 bases and J dropped 3; count of bases not matched to a gene: 2. For the CDR3, the DNA is TGTGCCAGCCTGACAGGGGACTATGGCTACACCTTC. Translating gives CASLTGDYGYTF.

The sample holds many counts of this clonotype. This chain joins TRBV5-6 and TRBJ2-5; TRBD2 is a possible D gene (6 bases). The CDR3 extends over 14 amino acids. Germline-derived CDR1 and CDR2 are SGHDT and YYEEEE. Trimming removed 0 bases at V and 3 bases at J, with 9 bases between. The CDR3 sequence is CASSLVAEEETQYF. Here the CDR3 DNA reads TGTGCCAGCAGCTTGGTAGCGGAAGAAGAGACCCAGTACTTC. Complete variable domain (other parts from reference TRBV5-6 and TRBJ2-5): DAGVTQSPTHLIKTRGQQVTLRCSPKSGHDTVSWYQQALGQGPQFIFQYYEEEERQRGNFPDRFSGHQFPNYSSELNVNALLLGDSALYLCASSLVAEEETQYFGPGTRLLVL.

Remarks on this clonotype: The germline gene is not matched at one end of the junction; a read error may be the cause. The chain is built from TRBV11-2 and TRBJ1-5; D is unclear. CDR1 SGHAT and CDR2 FQNNGV come from the germline V gene. The CDR3 runs 14 residues. Here the CDR3 reads CASGFSRAEQPQHF. The CDR3 DNA is TGTGCCAGCGGCTTCTCAAGGGCAGAACAGCCCCAGCATTTT.

This clonotype was counted at least ten times. The chain carries TRBV2 and TRBJ2-5; D is perhaps TRBD2 (5 bases). The V and J ends lost 8 bases and 2 bases respectively, with 9 bases between them. The CDR3 has 12 residues. From germline, CDR1 is SNHLY and CDR2 FYNNEI. Here the CDR3 DNA reads TGTGCCAGCGGAGCGGTACAAGAGACCCAGTACTTC. Translated, it gives CASGAVQETQYF.

In the case of this clonotype: Since a much larger clone is just one base distant, this may be a read error. The chain uses TRBV6-5 and TRBJ1-1, with a weak D call TRBD1 (6 bases). Germline CDR1 MNHEY, CDR2 SVGAGI. CDR3 length equals 15 residues. Trimming cost V 2 bases and J 3 bases, with 13 bases left between them. CDR3 amino acids: CASSYGGRLDTEAFF. CDR3 in DNA: TGTGCCAGCAGTTACGGGGGGCGGCTGGACACTGAAGCTTTCTTT.

As for this clonotype: The junction does not match germline at one end; this may be a read error. This chain connects TRBV7-2 to TRBJ1-1; D is perhaps TRBD1 (6 bases). Germline CDR1 and CDR2: SGHTA and FQGNSA. This CDR3 has 15 amino acids. In DNA form, the CDR3 reads TGTGCCAGCAGTGCTGCACAGGGTGCGGACACTGAAGCTTCCTTT. As protein: CASSAAQGADTEASF.

Many counts were recorded for this clonotype. This CDR3 reads CASSPPPGTGGLVETQYF. The DNA of the CDR3 is TGTGCCAGCAGCCCCCCCCCGGGGACAGGGGGCTTGGTTGAGACCCAGTACTTC. The gene calls are TRBV7-2 and TRBJ2-5; 12 bases line up with TRBD1. The ends lost 5 bases at V and 5 bases at J; junction bases unmatched: 15. The CDR3 extends over 18 amino acids. From germline, CDR1 is SGHTA and CDR2 FQGNSA.

This clonotype was counted ten times or more. The genes are TRBV12-3 or TRBV12-4 and TRBJ2-2; TRBD1 aligns across 9 bases. The CDR3 is 16 amino acids. The V segment lost 3 bases and the J segment 7 bases; nucleotides outside the gene matches: 9. This chain's CDR3 is CASSLDRGGYDGELFF. Here the CDR3 DNA reads TGTGCCAGCAGTTTGGACAGGGGAGGTTACGACGGGGAGCTGTTTTTT.

The chain joins TRBV7-9 to TRBJ1-2; 7 bases fit TRBD1. The junction had 8 bases not matched to a gene; V was cut back by 10 bases and J by 3 bases. Germline V lookup: CDR1 SEHNR, CDR2 FQNEAQ (reference sequence). The CDR3 extends over 13 amino acids. CDR3 region: CATSPGTDYGYTF. DNA of the CDR3: TGTGCCACCTCGCCCGGGACAGACTATGGCTACACCTTC.

This clonotype was picked up many times. This chain connects TRBV4-2 to TRBJ1-4; D gene unclear. The CDR3 covers 14 residues. The germline V gene encodes CDR1 LGHNA and CDR2 YNFKEQ. Trimming cost V 1 base and J 10 bases, with 13 bases left between them. The CDR3: CASSQGATVGKLFF. The CDR3 DNA follows: TGTGCCAGCAGCCAAGGGGCTACCGTTGGAAAACTGTTTTTT.

This clonotype was picked up many times. The chain has TRBV10-2 and TRBJ1-5, with 7 bases that match TRBD1. The trim removed 9 bases at V and 0 bases at J, leaving 29 bases unmatched. Germline lookup yields CDR1 WSHSY and CDR2 SAAADI. This CDR3 contains 22 residues. CDR3 amino acids: CARIPRDRAPPRRPLSNQPQHF. The CDR3 DNA reads TGCGCCAGGATCCCTCGAGACAGGGCCCCACCGCGCAGACCTCTTAGCAATCAGCCCCAGCATTTT.

CDR3 protein: CNGGLGATYGYTF. In DNA, the CDR3 is TGCAACGGTGGACTAGGGGCGACCTATGGCTACACCTTC. The rearrangement uses TRBV29-1 and TRBJ1-2; tentative D call: TRBD1 (5 bases). Germline CDR1 reads SQVTM; CDR2 reads ANQGSEA. The CDR3 runs to 13 residues.

In this sample, this clonotype turned up many times. The chain carries TRBV27 and TRBJ2-6; TRBD1 matches 7 bases. CDR3 length: 16 amino acids. Germline-derived CDR1 and CDR2 are MNHEY and SMNVEV (reference sequence). The ends lost 4 bases at V and 0 bases at J; junction bases unmatched: 3. The CDR3 DNA follows: TGTGCCAGCAGTTCCGGGACAGTCTCTGGGGCCAACGTCCTGACTTTC. Translated: CASSSGTVSGANVLTF.

This clonotype was detected many times. This chain links TRBV9 with TRBJ2-3; D is perhaps TRBD2 (5 bases). Per germline, CDR1 SGDLS and CDR2 YYNGEE. CDR3 length: 14 residues. Trimming took 0 bases from V and 6 from J, leaving 11 bases between them. CDR3 amino acids: CASSVGGDTDTQYF. CDR3 DNA: TGTGCCAGCAGCGTAGGGGGAGACACCGATACGCAGTATTTT.